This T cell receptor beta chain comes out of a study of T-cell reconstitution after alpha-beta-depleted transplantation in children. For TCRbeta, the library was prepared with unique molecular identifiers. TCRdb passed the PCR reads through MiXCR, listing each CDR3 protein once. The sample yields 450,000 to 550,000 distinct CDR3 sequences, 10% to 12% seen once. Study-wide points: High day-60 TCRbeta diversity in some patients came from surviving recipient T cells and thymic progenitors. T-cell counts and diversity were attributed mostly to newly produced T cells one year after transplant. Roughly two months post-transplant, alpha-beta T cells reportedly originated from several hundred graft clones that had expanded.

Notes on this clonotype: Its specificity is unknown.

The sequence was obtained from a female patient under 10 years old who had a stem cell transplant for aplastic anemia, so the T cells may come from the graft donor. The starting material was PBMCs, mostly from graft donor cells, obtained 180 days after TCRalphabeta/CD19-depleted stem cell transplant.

CDR3 sequence (DNA): TGCAGTGCAGCGACTAGCGGGGGGGCCTGGCCGGAGACCCAGTACTTC. It translates to CSAATSGGAWPETQYF. The chain links TRBV20-1 to TRBJ2-5; 14 nucleotides match TRBD2. Losses at the gene ends were 6 bases for V and 5 bases for J; bases not matched to a gene: 11. Per germline, CDR1 DFQATT and CDR2 SNEGSKA (reference sequence). The CDR3 length is 16 residues.